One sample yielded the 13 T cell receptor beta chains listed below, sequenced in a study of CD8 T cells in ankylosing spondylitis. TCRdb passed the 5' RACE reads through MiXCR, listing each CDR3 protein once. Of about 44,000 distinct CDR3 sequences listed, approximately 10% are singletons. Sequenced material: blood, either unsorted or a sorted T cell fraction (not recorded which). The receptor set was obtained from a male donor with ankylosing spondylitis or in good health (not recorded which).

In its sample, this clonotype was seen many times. CDR3 in amino acids: CASSLAPESRIYEQYF. In DNA form, the CDR3 reads TGCGCCAGCAGCCTCGCACCAGAAAGTAGGATCTACGAGCAGTACTTC. This rearrangement joins TRBV5-1 to TRBJ2-7; no clear D gene. In germline, CDR1 is SGHRS, CDR2 YFSETQ. Trimming left V 4 bases short and J 3 bases short, with 20 bases between. The CDR3 runs to 16 residues. Drawing the rest from reference TRBV5-1 and TRBJ2-7, the complete variable domain is KAGVTQTPRYLIKTRGQQVTLSCSPISGHRSVSWYQQTPGQGLQFLFEYFSETQRNKGNFPGRFSGRQFSNSRSEMNVSTLELGDSALYLCASSLAPESRIYEQYFGPGTRLTVT.

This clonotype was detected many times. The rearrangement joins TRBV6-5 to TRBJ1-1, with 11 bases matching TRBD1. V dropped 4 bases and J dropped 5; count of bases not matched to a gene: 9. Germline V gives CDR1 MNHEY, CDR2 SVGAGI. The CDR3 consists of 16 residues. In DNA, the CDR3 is TGTGCCAGCAGTTCCCCAGGACAGGGGGCGGGAACTGAAGCTTTCTTT. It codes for CASSSPGQGAGTEAFF.

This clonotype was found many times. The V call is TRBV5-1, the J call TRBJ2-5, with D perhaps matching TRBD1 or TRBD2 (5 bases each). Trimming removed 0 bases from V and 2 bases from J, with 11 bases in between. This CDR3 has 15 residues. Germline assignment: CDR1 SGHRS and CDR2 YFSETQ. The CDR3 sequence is CASSLAGRTQETQYF. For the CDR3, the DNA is TGCGCCAGCAGCTTGGCGGGGCGTACTCAAGAGACCCAGTACTTC.

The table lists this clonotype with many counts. The CDR3 DNA reads TGCAGTGCTAGGACAGGCCGGGGGTATGGCTACACCTTC. This translates into CSARTGRGYGYTF. The chain uses TRBV20-1 and TRBJ1-2, with D perhaps matching TRBD1 (6 bases). This CDR3 contains 13 residues. The germline gives CDR1 DFQATT, CDR2 SNEGSKA (reference sequence). Deletions cut 3 bases from V and 5 bases from J, with 13 bases between.

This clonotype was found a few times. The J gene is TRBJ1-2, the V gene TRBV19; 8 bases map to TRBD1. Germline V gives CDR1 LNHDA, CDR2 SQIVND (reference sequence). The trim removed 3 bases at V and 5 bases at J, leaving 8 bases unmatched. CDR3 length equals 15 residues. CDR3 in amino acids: CASSIGQGDLYGYTF. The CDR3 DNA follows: TGTGCCAGTAGTATCGGACAGGGAGACCTATATGGCTACACCTTC.

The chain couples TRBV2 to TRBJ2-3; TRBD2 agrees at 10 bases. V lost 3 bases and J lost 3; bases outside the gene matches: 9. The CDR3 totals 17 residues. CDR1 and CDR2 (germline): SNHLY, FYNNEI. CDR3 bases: TGTGCCAGCAGTGAGGTTGCGTGGACTAGCGGTACAGATACGCAGTATTTT. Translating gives CASSEVAWTSGTDTQYF.

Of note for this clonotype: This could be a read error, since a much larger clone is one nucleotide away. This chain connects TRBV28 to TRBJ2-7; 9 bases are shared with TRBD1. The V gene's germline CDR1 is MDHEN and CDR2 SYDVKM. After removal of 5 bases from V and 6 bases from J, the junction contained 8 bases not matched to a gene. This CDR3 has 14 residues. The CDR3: CASSILTGGAEQYF. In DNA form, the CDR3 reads TGTGCCAGCAGTATCCTGACAGGGGGTGCCGAGCAGTACTTC. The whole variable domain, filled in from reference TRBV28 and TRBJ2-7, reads DVKVTQSSRYLVKRTGEKVFLECVQDMDHENMFWYRQDPGLGLRLIYFSYDVKMKEKGDIPEGYSVSREKKERFSLILESASTNQTSMYLCASSILTGGAEQYFGPGTRLTVT.

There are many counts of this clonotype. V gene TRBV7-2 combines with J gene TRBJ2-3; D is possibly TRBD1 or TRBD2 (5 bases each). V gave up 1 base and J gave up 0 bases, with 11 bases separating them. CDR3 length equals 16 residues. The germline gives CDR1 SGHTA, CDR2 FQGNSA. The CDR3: CASSLGWGWSTDTQYF. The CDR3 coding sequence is TGTGCCAGCAGCTTAGGTTGGGGGTGGAGCACAGATACGCAGTATTTT.

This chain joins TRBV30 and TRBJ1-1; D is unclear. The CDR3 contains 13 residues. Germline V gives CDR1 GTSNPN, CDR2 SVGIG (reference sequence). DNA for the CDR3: TGTGCTGTCGGTCCCGACTCTTTTACTGAAGCTTTCTTT. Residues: CAVGPDSFTEAFF.

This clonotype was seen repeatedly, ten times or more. The CDR3 region has the DNA TGCAGTGCTAGACGGTCGGGGGCCTCCAATGAGCAGTTCTTC. It specifies CSARRSGASNEQFF. V is TRBV20-1 and J is TRBJ2-1, with D perhaps TRBD1 or TRBD2 (6 bases each). The V gene's germline CDR1 is DFQATT and CDR2 SNEGSKA (reference sequence). The CDR3 length is 14 residues. V lost 2 bases and J lost 6, with 14 bases in between.

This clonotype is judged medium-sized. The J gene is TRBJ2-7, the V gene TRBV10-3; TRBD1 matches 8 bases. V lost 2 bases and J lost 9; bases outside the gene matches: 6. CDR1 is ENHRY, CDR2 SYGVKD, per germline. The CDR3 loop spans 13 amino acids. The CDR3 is CAISEATGVGQYF. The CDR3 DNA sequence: TGTGCCATCAGTGAGGCGACAGGGGTAGGGCAGTACTTC.

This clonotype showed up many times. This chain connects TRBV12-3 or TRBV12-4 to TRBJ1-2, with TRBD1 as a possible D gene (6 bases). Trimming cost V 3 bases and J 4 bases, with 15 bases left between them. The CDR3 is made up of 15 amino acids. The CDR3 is CASSLGGGGVYGYTF. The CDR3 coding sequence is TGTGCCAGCAGTTTGGGCGGGGGCGGGGTCTATGGCTACACCTTC.

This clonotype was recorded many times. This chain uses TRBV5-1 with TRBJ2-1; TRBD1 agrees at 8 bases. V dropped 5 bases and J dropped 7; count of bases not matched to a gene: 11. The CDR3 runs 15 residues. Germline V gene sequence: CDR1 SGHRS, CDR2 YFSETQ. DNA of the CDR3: TGCGCCAGCAGTTCTGGACAGGGTCTTGGTAATGAGCAGTTCTTC. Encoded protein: CASSSGQGLGNEQFF.